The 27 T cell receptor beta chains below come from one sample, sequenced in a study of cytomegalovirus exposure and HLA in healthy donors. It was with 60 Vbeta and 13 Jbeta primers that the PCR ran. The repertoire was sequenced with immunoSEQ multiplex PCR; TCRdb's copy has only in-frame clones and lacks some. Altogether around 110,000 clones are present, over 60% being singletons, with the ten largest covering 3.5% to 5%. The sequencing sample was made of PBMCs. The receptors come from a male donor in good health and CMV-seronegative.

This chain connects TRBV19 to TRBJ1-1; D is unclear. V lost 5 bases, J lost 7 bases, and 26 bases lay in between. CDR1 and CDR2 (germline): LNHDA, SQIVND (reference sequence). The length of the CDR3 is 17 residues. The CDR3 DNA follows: TGTGCCAGTAGTTCACCCCCCGGGAGAGTTCACCGGATTGAAGCTTTCTTT. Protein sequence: CASSSPPGRVHRIEAFF.

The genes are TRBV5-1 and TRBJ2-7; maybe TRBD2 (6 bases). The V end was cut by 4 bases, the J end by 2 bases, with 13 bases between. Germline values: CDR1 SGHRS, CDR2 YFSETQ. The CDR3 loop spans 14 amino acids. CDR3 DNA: TGCGCCAGCAGCATCAACGGGGGTACCTACGAGCAGTACTTC. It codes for CASSINGGTYEQYF.

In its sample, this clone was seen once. CDR3 amino acids: CASSPGLPYEQYF. The CDR3 DNA reads as TGTGCCAGCAGTCCGGGACTACCTTACGAGCAGTACTTC. This rearrangement joins TRBV28 to TRBJ2-7; 7 nucleotides agree with TRBD2. CDR1 and CDR2 (germline): MDHEN, SYDVKM. Trimming took 5 bases from V and 4 from J; bases not matched to a gene: 5. The CDR3 loop spans 13 amino acids. The full variable domain, rest sourced from reference TRBV28 and TRBJ2-7, is DVKVTQSSRYLVKRTGEKVFLECVQDMDHENMFWYRQDPGLGLRLIYFSYDVKMKEKGDIPEGYSVSREKKERFSLILESASTNQTSMYLCASSPGLPYEQYFGPGTRLTVT.

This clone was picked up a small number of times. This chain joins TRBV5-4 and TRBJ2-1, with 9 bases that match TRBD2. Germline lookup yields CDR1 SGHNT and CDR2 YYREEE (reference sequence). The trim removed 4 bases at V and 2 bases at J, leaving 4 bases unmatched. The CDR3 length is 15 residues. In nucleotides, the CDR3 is TGTGCCAGCAGCAAAGCGGGAGGAGCCTACAATGAGCAGTTCTTC. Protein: CASSKAGGAYNEQFF. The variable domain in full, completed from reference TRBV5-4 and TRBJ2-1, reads ETGVTQSPTHLIKTRGQQVTLRCSSQSGHNTVSWYQQALGQGPQFIFQYYREEENGRGNFPPRFSGLQFPNYSSELNVNALELDDSALYLCASSKAGGAYNEQFFGPGTRLTVL.

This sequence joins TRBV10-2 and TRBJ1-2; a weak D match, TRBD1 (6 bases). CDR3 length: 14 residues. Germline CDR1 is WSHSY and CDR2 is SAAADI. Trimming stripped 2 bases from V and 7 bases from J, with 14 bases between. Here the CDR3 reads CASSEASGVLGYTF. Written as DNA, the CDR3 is TGCGCCAGCAGTGAGGCGTCAGGGGTCCTTGGCTACACCTTC.

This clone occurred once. The CDR3 bases are TGTGCCTGGCGCCGACAGGGGCACTACGAGCAGTACTTC. Translating gives CAWRRQGHYEQYF. This sequence joins TRBV30 and TRBJ2-7; 8 nucleotides align to TRBD1. The CDR3 runs to 13 residues. From germline, CDR1 is GTSNPN and CDR2 SVGIG (reference sequence). Unmatched junction bases numbered 6, after V lost 5 bases and J lost 3 bases.

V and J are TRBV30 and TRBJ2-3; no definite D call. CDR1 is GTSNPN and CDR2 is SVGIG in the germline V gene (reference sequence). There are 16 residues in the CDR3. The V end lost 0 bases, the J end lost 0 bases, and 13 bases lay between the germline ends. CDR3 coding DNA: TGTGCCTGGAGTGTACATCGGAGTTCTAGCACAGATACGCAGTATTTT. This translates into CAWSVHRSSSTDTQYF.

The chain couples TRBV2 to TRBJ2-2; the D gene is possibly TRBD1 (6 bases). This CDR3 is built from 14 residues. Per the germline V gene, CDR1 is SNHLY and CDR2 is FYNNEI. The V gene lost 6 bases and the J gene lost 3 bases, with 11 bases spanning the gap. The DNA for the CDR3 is TGTGCCAGCAGAGGACAGATCGACACCGGGGAGCTGTTTTTT. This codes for CASRGQIDTGELFF.

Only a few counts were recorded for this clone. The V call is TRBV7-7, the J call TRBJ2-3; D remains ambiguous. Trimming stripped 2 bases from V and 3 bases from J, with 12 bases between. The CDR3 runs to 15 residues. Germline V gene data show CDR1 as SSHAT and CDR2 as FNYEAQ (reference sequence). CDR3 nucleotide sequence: TGTGCCAGCAGCTTATCGTTTGGTGCGACAGATACGCAGTATTTT. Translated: CASSLSFGATDTQYF.

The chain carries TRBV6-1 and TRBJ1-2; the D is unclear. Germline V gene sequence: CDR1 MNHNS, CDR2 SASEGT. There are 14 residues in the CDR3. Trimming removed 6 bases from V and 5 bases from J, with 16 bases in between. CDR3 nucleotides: TGTGCCAGCAGCTCCGGACTGACGAGGTATGGCTACACCTTC. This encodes CASSSGLTRYGYTF.

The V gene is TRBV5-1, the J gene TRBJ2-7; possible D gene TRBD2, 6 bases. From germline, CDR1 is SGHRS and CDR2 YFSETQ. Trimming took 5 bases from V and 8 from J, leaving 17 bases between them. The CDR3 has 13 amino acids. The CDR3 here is CASSLGTPEQQYF. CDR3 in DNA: TGCGCCAGCAGTCTCGGGACTCCAGAGCAGCAGTACTTC.

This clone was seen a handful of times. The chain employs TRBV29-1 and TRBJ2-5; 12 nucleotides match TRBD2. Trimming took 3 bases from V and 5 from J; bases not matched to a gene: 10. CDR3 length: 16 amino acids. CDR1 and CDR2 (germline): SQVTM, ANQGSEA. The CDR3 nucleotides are TGCAGCGTTGAGGGGCGACTAGCGGGAGATTCCGAGACCCAGTACTTC. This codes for CSVEGRLAGDSETQYF.

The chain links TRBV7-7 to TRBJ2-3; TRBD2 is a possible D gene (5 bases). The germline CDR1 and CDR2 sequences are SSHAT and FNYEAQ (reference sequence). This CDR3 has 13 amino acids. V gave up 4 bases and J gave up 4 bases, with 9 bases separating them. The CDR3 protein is CASSYRGADTQYF. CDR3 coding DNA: TGTGCCAGCAGCTATCGGGGAGCAGATACGCAGTATTTT.

The chain's CDR3 is CASSFASGKTGELFF. The CDR3 DNA follows: TGTGCCAGCAGCTTCGCTAGCGGGAAAACCGGGGAGCTGTTTTTT. The rearrangement links TRBV7-9 to TRBJ2-2, with 9 positions matching TRBD2. V lost 3 bases, J lost 5 bases, and 4 bases stayed unmatched. The germline V gene has CDR1 SEHNR and CDR2 FQNEAQ (reference sequence). This CDR3 spans 15 amino acids.

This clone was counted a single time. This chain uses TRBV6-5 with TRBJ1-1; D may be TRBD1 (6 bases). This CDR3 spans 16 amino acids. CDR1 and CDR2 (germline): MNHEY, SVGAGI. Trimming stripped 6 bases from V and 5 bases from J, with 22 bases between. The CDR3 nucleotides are TGTGCCAGCAGGTACCAAGGGGGGGCGCAGGTTACTGAAGCTTTCTTT. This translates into CASRYQGGAQVTEAFF.

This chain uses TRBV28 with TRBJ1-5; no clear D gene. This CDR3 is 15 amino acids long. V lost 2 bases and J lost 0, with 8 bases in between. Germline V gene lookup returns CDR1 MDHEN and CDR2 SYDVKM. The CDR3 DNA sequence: TGTGCCAGCAGTTTAATCTCTGTTAGCAATCAGCCCCAGCATTTT. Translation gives CASSLISVSNQPQHF.

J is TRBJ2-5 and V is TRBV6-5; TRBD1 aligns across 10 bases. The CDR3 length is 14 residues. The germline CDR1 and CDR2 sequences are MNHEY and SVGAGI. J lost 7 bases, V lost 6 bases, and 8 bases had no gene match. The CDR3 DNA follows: TGTGCCAGCAGCGGGACAGGGGCGCTGGGGACCCAGTACTTC. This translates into CASSGTGALGTQYF.

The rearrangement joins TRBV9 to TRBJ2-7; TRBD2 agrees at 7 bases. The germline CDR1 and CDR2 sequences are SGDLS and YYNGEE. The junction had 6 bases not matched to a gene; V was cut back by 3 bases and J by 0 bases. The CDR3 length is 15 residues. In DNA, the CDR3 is TGTGCCAGCAGCGGCGGGGGATTGAGCTCCTACGAGCAGTACTTC. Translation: CASSGGGLSSYEQYF.

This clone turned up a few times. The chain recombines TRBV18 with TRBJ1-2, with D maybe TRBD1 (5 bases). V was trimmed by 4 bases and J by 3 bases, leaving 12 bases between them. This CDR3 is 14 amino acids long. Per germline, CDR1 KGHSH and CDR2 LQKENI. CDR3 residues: CASSLGIGDYGYTF. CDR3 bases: TGTGCCAGCTCACTAGGAATAGGGGACTATGGCTACACCTTC.

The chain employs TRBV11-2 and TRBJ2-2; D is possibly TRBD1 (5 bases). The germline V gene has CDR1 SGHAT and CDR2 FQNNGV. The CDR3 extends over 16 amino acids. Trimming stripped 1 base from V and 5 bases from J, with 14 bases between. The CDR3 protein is CASSLGEQAMTGELFF. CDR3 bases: TGTGCCAGCAGCTTAGGGGAACAGGCCATGACCGGGGAGCTGTTTTTT.

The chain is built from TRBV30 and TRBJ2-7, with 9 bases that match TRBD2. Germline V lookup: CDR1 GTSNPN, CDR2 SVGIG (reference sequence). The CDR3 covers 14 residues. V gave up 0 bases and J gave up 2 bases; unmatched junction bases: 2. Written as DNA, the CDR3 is TGTGCCTGGAGTGTGCTAGCGGGACCCTACGAGCAGTACTTC. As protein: CAWSVLAGPYEQYF.

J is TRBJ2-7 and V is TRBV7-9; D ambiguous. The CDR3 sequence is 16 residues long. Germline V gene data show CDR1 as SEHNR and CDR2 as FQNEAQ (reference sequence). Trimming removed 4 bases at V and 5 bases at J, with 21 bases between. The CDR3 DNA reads TGTGCCAGCAGCTCCACCTGGCAGTCGCTTGCCCACGAGCAGTACTTC. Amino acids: CASSSTWQSLAHEQYF.

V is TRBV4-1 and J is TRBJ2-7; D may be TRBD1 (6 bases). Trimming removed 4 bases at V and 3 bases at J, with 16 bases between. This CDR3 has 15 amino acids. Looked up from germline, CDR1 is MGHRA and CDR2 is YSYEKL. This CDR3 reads CASSPIQGSLYEQYF. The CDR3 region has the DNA TGCGCCAGCAGCCCAATACAGGGAAGCCTCTACGAGCAGTACTTC.

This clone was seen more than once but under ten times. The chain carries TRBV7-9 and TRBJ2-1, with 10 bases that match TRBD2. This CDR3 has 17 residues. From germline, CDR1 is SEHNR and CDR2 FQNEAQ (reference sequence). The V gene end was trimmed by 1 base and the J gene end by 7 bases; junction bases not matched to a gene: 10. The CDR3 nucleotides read TGTGCCAGCAGCTTAGGCCCCAATCTACTAGCGGGAAATGAGCAGTTCTTC. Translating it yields CASSLGPNLLAGNEQFF. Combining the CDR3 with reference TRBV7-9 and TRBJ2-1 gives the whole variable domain DTGVSQNPRHKITKRGQNVTFRCDPISEHNRLYWYRQTLGQGPEFLTYFQNEAQLEKSRLLSDRFSAERPKGSFSTLEIQRTEQGDSAMYLCASSLGPNLLAGNEQFFGPGTRLTVL.

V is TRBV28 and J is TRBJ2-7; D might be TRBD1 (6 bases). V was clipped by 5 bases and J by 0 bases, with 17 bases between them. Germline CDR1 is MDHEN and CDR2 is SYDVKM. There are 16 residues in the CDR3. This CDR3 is CASSASGALNSYEQYF. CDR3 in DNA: TGTGCCAGCAGTGCCTCAGGGGCCCTCAACTCCTACGAGCAGTACTTC.

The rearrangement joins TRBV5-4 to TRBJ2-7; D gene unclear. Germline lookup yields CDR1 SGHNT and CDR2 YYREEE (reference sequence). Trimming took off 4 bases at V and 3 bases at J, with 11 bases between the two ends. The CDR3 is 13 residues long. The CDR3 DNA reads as TGTGCCAGCAGCGCCAGGAAAAACTACGAGCAGTACTTC. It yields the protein CASSARKNYEQYF.

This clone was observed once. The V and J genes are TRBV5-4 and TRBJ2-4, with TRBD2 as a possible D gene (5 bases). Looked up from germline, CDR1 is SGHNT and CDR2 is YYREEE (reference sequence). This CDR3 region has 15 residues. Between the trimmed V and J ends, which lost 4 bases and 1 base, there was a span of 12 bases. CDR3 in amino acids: CASSPGLAAKNIQYF. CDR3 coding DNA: TGTGCCAGCAGCCCCGGATTAGCGGCCAAAAACATTCAGTACTTC.